The 28 T cell receptor beta chains in this list originate from one sample, sequenced in a study of T cell responses to AZD1222 COVID-19 vaccine. Sequenced by immunoSEQ multiplex PCR; TCRdb stores in-frame clones only, minus some. The data contain 75,000 to 90,000 clones, about 92% of them singletons. The specimen was peripheral blood, collected 28 days after the second AZD1222 dose. These TCRs come from an adult who received the AZD1222 COVID-19 vaccine.

J is TRBJ2-2 and V is TRBV3-1 (or the pseudogene TRBV3-2), with 7 bases fitting TRBD1. Trimming at V came to 4 bases and at J to 5 bases, leaving 10 bases not matched to a gene. CDR3 length: 16 amino acids. Per germline, CDR1 LGHDT and CDR2 YNNKEL (reference sequence). DNA for the CDR3: TGTGCCAGCAGCCCCCAAACGGGACAGACAACCGGGGAGCTGTTTTTT. Its protein product is CASSPQTGQTTGELFF.

DNA for the CDR3: TGTGCCAGCAGCCAAGCCCGGACAGGGCAGGGCACCGGGGAGCTGTTTTTT. The encoded protein is CASSQARTGQGTGELFF. This rearrangement joins TRBV3-1 (or the pseudogene TRBV3-2) to TRBJ2-2, with 8 bases that match TRBD1. The germline CDR1 and CDR2 sequences are LGHDT and YNNKEL (reference sequence). After removal of 1 base from V and 4 bases from J, the junction contained 8 bases not matched to a gene. This CDR3 region has 17 residues.

The gene calls are TRBV25-1 and TRBJ1-4, with 10 positions matching TRBD1. The germline V gene has CDR1 MGHDK and CDR2 SYGVNS. The CDR3 consists of 14 residues. Trimming cost V 8 bases and J 8 bases; bases outside gene matches: 8. As DNA, the CDR3 is TGTGCCAGCGGATGGACAGGGGGAAAAGAAAAACTGTTTTTT. Encoded protein: CASGWTGGKEKLFF. The full variable domain, completed using reference TRBV25-1 and TRBJ1-4, is EADIYQTPRYLVIGTGKKITLECSQTMGHDKMYWYQQDPGMELHLIHYSYGVNSTEKGDLSSESTVSRIRTEHFPLTLESARPSHTSQYLCASGWTGGKEKLFFGSGTQLSVL.

The sample holds one count of this clone. V is TRBV12-5 and J is TRBJ2-3; no clear D. CDR1 is LGHNT, CDR2 FRNRAP, per germline. V was cut by 6 bases and J by 4 bases, with 5 bases left in between. The length of the CDR3 is 11 residues. CDR3 loop: CASGLADTQYF. The CDR3 coding sequence is TGTGCTAGTGGCCTTGCAGATACGCAGTATTTT.

The CDR3 DNA is TGTGCCAGCTCTACAGGGACCTCCTACGAGCAGTACTTC. Its protein product is CASSTGTSYEQYF. V usage is TRBV18 and J usage is TRBJ2-7; TRBD1 is a possible D gene (6 bases). This CDR3 has 13 amino acids. V was cut by 6 bases and J by 0 bases, with 9 bases left in between. Germline V gene lookup returns CDR1 KGHSH and CDR2 LQKENI. The full variable domain, rest sourced from reference TRBV18 and TRBJ2-7, is NAGVMQNPRHLVRRRGQEARLRCSPMKGHSHVYWYRQLPEEGLKFMVYLQKENIIDESGMPKERFSAEFPKEGPSILRIQQVVRGDSAAYFCASSTGTSYEQYFGPGTRLTVT.

In its sample, this clone was seen a few times. This rearrangement joins TRBV6-5 to TRBJ2-1, with D perhaps being TRBD1 or TRBD2 (5 bases each). Germline CDR1 reads MNHEY; CDR2 reads SVGAGI. There are 15 residues in the CDR3. V was clipped by 7 bases and J by 3 bases, with 16 bases between them. CDR3 amino acids: CASTGVGARYNEQFF. The CDR3 DNA reads as TGTGCCAGCACCGGGGTTGGGGCGCGCTACAATGAGCAGTTCTTC.

This chain links TRBV5-4 with TRBJ2-1, with TRBD2 as a possible D gene (6 bases). Germline CDR1 SGHNT, CDR2 YYREEE (reference sequence). The CDR3 extends over 16 amino acids. Deletions cut 4 bases from V and 7 bases from J, with 21 bases between. CDR3 sequence: CASSAQVGGVGNEQFF. In DNA, the CDR3 is TGTGCCAGCAGCGCCCAAGTGGGGGGAGTAGGTAATGAGCAGTTCTTC.

DNA of the CDR3: TGTGCCAGTAGCCAAGGGACCCTCCCTATGGACAATGAGCAGTTCTTC. Its protein product is CASSQGTLPMDNEQFF. The V call is TRBV19, the J call TRBJ2-1, with D tentatively TRBD1 or TRBD2 (5 bases each). Trimming took off 6 bases at V and 5 bases at J, with 20 bases between the two ends. Looked up from germline, CDR1 is LNHDA and CDR2 is SQIVND (reference sequence). The CDR3 extends over 16 amino acids.

The chain recombines TRBV19 with TRBJ1-2; a possible D gene is TRBD1 (6 bases). The CDR3 contains 13 residues. Germline CDR1 reads LNHDA; CDR2 reads SQIVND (reference sequence). V lost 10 bases to trimming and J lost 0 bases, with 12 bases between them. The chain's CDR3 is CATSDRSNYGYTF. The CDR3 bases are TGTGCCACCTCGGACAGATCTAACTATGGCTACACCTTC.

CDR3 sequence: CAISEGGSHTDTQYF. In nucleotides, the CDR3 is TGTGCCATCAGTGAGGGCGGGAGCCACACAGATACGCAGTATTTT. V is TRBV10-3 and J is TRBJ2-3, with 7 bases identical to TRBD2. The junction had 4 bases not matched to a gene; V was cut back by 2 bases and J by 2 bases. This CDR3 has 15 residues. Germline V gene sequence: CDR1 ENHRY, CDR2 SYGVKD.

V gene TRBV6-4 combines with J gene TRBJ2-3, with a weak D call TRBD2 (6 bases). This CDR3 is 16 amino acids long. Germline CDR1 and CDR2: MRHNA and SNTAGT. V lost 2 bases to trimming and J lost 0 bases, with 12 bases between them. The CDR3: CASSDSGGSSTDTQYF. The CDR3 coding sequence is TGTGCCAGCAGTGACAGTGGGGGGAGTAGCACAGATACGCAGTATTTT.

V usage is TRBV27 and J usage is TRBJ1-4, with TRBD1 as a possible D gene (5 bases). Germline V gene lookup returns CDR1 MNHEY and CDR2 SMNVEV (reference sequence). V was pared by 5 bases and J by 6 bases, with 16 bases between. This CDR3 contains 15 residues. The CDR3 DNA sequence: TGTGCCAGCAGTCCATCGGGGACCCGAGATGAAAAACTGTTTTTT. It yields the protein CASSPSGTRDEKLFF.

This rearrangement joins TRBV4-3 to TRBJ2-1; D call uncertain. V was shortened by 0 bases and J by 1 base, with 10 bases between the two germline ends. Germline V lookup: CDR1 LGHNA, CDR2 YSLEER. The CDR3 consists of 16 residues. DNA of the CDR3: TGCGCCAGCAGCCAAGATGCTACTTTTTCCTACAATGAGCAGTTCTTC. It translates to CASSQDATFSYNEQFF.

This rearrangement joins TRBV5-8 to TRBJ2-1; TRBD2 agrees at 7 bases. The CDR3 covers 14 residues. Germline V gene data show CDR1 as SGHTS and CDR2 as YDEGEE. V was clipped by 4 bases and J by 7 bases; unmatched bases: 8. CDR3: CASSQRLASNEQFF. The CDR3 DNA reads TGTGCCAGCAGCCAGAGACTAGCATCGAATGAGCAGTTCTTC.

V and J are TRBV5-1 and TRBJ1-3, with unresolved D. Germline-derived CDR1 and CDR2 are SGHRS and YFSETQ. The V gene lost 0 bases and the J gene lost 0 bases, with 10 bases spanning the gap. This CDR3 is built from 16 residues. The CDR3 DNA sequence: TGCGCCAGCAGCTTGGCCAGCGGGAGCTCTGGAAACACCATATATTTT. Protein: CASSLASGSSGNTIYF.

This clone was counted a few times. The gene calls are TRBV6-4 and TRBJ2-1; 9 positions match TRBD1. J gave up 4 bases and V 5 bases, and 3 bases lay outside the gene matches. Germline V gene sequence: CDR1 MRHNA, CDR2 SNTAGT. There are 14 residues in the CDR3. The CDR3 region is CASSRTGEYNEQFF. The DNA of the CDR3 is TGTGCCAGCAGTCGGACAGGGGAGTACAATGAGCAGTTCTTC.

V gene TRBV7-7 combines with J gene TRBJ1-6; D ambiguous. This CDR3 is built from 19 residues. V was pared by 2 bases and J by 0 bases, with 17 bases between. Germline V gene sequence: CDR1 SSHAT, CDR2 FNYEAQ (reference sequence). Here the CDR3 reads CASSLPWTAESSYNSPLHF. CDR3 DNA sequence: TGTGCCAGCAGCTTACCCTGGACGGCGGAAAGCTCCTATAATTCACCCCTCCACTTT.

This chain uses TRBV24-1 with TRBJ2-3; D may be TRBD2 (6 bases). The CDR3 sequence is 12 residues long. V dropped 12 bases and J dropped 5 bases, with 14 bases sitting between them. CDR1 and CDR2 from the germline V gene are KGHDR and SFDVKD. The CDR3 is CASSGGVDTQYF. The CDR3 DNA is TGTGCCTCCTCAGGAGGGGTAGATACGCAGTATTTT.

This rearrangement joins TRBV7-2 to TRBJ2-5; D gene ambiguous. V was clipped by 5 bases and J by 2 bases, with 9 bases between them. Looked up from germline, CDR1 is SGHTA and CDR2 is FQGNSA. The CDR3 runs to 13 residues. CDR3 coding DNA: TGTGCCAGCAGCGAAGCGAGACAAGAGACCCAGTACTTC. It yields the protein CASSEARQETQYF.

Only one count was recorded for this clone. This chain uses TRBV6-1 with TRBJ1-1, with 10 bases that match TRBD1. The V gene's germline CDR1 is MNHNS and CDR2 SASEGT. This CDR3 has 17 residues. Trimming at V came to 3 bases and at J to 6 bases, leaving 13 bases not matched to a gene. The CDR3, as DNA: TGTGCCAGCAGTGACCCGACAGGGGGCCGTTTTTCGGCTGAAGCTTTCTTT. Protein sequence: CASSDPTGGRFSAEAFF.

The chain couples TRBV19 to TRBJ1-1; TRBD1 might be the D (5 bases). Germline loops: CDR1 LNHDA, CDR2 SQIVND (reference sequence). Trimming removed 3 bases at V and 1 base at J, with 9 bases between. The CDR3 length is 14 residues. The CDR3 protein is CASSIPGRNTEAFF. The CDR3 DNA reads as TGTGCCAGTAGTATTCCGGGGCGGAACACTGAAGCTTTCTTT.

For the CDR3, the DNA is TGTGCCAGCAGCCCGACGACAGGGACCGGGGAGCTGTTTTTT. Translation gives CASSPTTGTGELFF. This sequence joins TRBV9 and TRBJ2-2; 7 bases agree with TRBD1. V dropped 4 bases and J dropped 5; count of bases not matched to a gene: 5. This CDR3 has 14 amino acids. Per germline, CDR1 SGDLS and CDR2 YYNGEE.

J is TRBJ2-2 and V is TRBV12-5; either TRBD1 or TRBD2 may supply D (5 bases each). Trimming stripped 3 bases from V and 2 bases from J, with 22 bases between. The germline CDR1 and CDR2 sequences are LGHNT and FRNRAP. The CDR3 extends over 19 amino acids. CDR3 amino acids: CASGFIVSEPGPNTGELFF. DNA of the CDR3: TGTGCTAGTGGTTTTATTGTTTCGGAGCCGGGACCAAACACCGGGGAGCTGTTTTTT.

The V call is TRBV7-2, the J call TRBJ2-7, with 13 bases fitting TRBD2. V lost 5 bases, J lost 4 bases, and 8 bases stayed unmatched. The CDR3 loop spans 16 amino acids. In germline, CDR1 is SGHTA, CDR2 FQGNSA. The CDR3 DNA sequence: TGTGCCAGCAGCCTGGGACTAGCGGGAAGCTTTTACGAGCAGTACTTC. This sequence encodes CASSLGLAGSFYEQYF.

CDR3 in DNA: TGTGCCAGTACAGGTAATGAGCAGTTCTTC. Its translation: CASTGNEQFF. The rearrangement uses TRBV2 and TRBJ2-1, with a possible D match to TRBD1 (5 bases). This CDR3 is built from 10 residues. The V end lost 9 bases, the J end lost 7 bases, and 7 bases lay between the germline ends. CDR1 is SNHLY, CDR2 FYNNEI, per germline. Together with reference TRBV2 and TRBJ2-1, the CDR3 gives the full variable domain: EPEVTQTPSHQVTQMGQEVILRCVPISNHLYFYWYRQILGQKVEFLVSFYNNEISEKSEIFDDQFSVERPDGSNFTLKIRSTKLEDSAMYFCASTGNEQFFGPGTRLTVL.

The rearrangement links TRBV20-1 to TRBJ2-5; no firm D call. Trimming cost V 1 base and J 6 bases, with 6 bases left between them. The CDR3 is made up of 11 amino acids. The germline CDR1 and CDR2 sequences are DFQATT and SNEGSKA (reference sequence). The CDR3 sequence is CSARVEKTQYF. CDR3 coding DNA: TGCAGTGCTAGAGTTGAGAAGACCCAGTACTTC.

J is TRBJ2-5 and V is TRBV6-6, with 8 nucleotides matching TRBD1. CDR3 length: 14 amino acids. J lost 2 bases, V lost 2 bases, and 1 base had no gene match. CDR1 and CDR2 from the germline V gene are MNHNY and SVGAGI (reference sequence). The CDR3 is CASSYRDRQETQYF. In nucleotides, the CDR3 is TGTGCCAGCAGTTACAGGGACAGGCAAGAGACCCAGTACTTC.

The chain uses TRBV4-3 and TRBJ2-5; no firm D call. The CDR3 has 15 residues. Between the trimmed V and J ends, which lost 0 bases and 2 bases, there was a span of 10 bases. The germline gives CDR1 LGHNA, CDR2 YSLEER. The chain's CDR3 is CASSQDMAGQETQYF. As DNA, the CDR3 is TGCGCCAGCAGCCAAGATATGGCAGGTCAAGAGACCCAGTACTTC.